This T cell receptor beta chain was obtained from a study of blood T cell repertoires in COVID-19. Looking at the study overall: Donors in the United States, Italy and Spain gave samples during acute or convalescent COVID-19. PBMCs, B-cell-depleted T cells, or T cells provided the cDNA or gDNA that made up the material.

From germline, CDR1 is LNHDA and CDR2 SQIVND (reference sequence). The length of the CDR3 is 15 residues. Trimming removed 3 bases at V and 6 bases at J, with 15 bases between. Profiling relied on immunoSEQ multiplex PCR, and the TCRdb table lists in-frame clones only, not all of them. This table holds over 85,000 clones, 75% to 90% found once. This receptor was taken from a man aged 55-75 years with acute or convalescent COVID-19. Sequencing was performed on peripheral blood. The J gene is TRBJ1-5, the V gene TRBV19; D remains ambiguous. The CDR3 DNA reads TGTGCCAGTAGTATTGGGGAGGGAATAGTTCAGCCCCAGCATTTT. This encodes CASSIGEGIVQPQHF.